The sequence of this TCR beta chain was determined in a study of technical replicates of blood from a handful of donors (dated by TCRdb to between 2016 and 2019). Receptors were amplified or captured by the immunoSEQ multiplex PCR assay. The source is immuneACCESS, and TCRdb retained only in-frame sequences with V and J called. Part of the clones is not carried over; for the studies checked, unresolved V genes explain less than half of this, and the remainder is unexplained. This sample has around 84,000 clones in its table, and around 94% of those were observed once. 0.25% of the sample belongs to the ten largest clones. The CDR3 runs 12 residues from the cysteine to the phenylalanine. This entry keeps only the CDR3 DNA: 36 bases, framed from base 1. V loses 0 bases of germline sequence and J loses 8 bases, and the interval between the two ends is 6 bases. CDR1 and CDR2 (SGHRS, YFSETQ) derive from the germline V gene.

In its sample, this clone was seen a few times. The specificity of this receptor is unknown. There are no base qualities to consult, and no much larger clone falls within one base. The sequencing sample was made of T cells isolated from PBMCs. The sequence is built from TRBV5-1 and TRBJ2-1; the best D guess is TRBD1, with 5 bases matching. This clonotype originated in a human donor in good health. The encoded CDR3 is CASSLEGDEQFF. The nucleotide sequence reads TGCGCCAGCAGCTTGGAAGGGGATGAGCAGTTCTTC.